The 14 T cell receptor beta chains presented below share a single source sample, sequenced in a study of blood T cell repertoires in COVID-19. Clones were sequenced by immunoSEQ multiplex PCR, and TCRdb holds only the in-frame ones, with some missing. The repertoire holds 270,000 or so clones, 85% to 90% seen once, with 11% in the top ten. Material for sequencing was peripheral blood. All receptors derive from a woman aged 30 to 39 with COVID-19, enrolled during active disease.

The chain couples TRBV5-4 to TRBJ2-1, with TRBD1 identical over 9 bases. The CDR3 has 15 residues. Trimming at V came to 4 bases and at J to 4 bases, leaving 6 bases not matched to a gene. The germline gives CDR1 SGHNT, CDR2 YYREEE (reference sequence). The CDR3 DNA follows: TGTGCCAGCAGCCCCGGGGACAGGGTGTACAATGAGCAGTTCTTC. Its protein is CASSPGDRVYNEQFF.

The V call is TRBV19, the J call TRBJ2-7; weak D call: TRBD1 (5 bases). Germline CDR1 is LNHDA and CDR2 is SQIVND (reference sequence). This CDR3 contains 15 residues. Trimming stripped 5 bases from V and 0 bases from J, with 14 bases between. The CDR3 reads CASSSRGGFSYEQYF. The CDR3 coding sequence is TGTGCCAGTAGTTCTAGGGGTGGATTCTCCTACGAGCAGTACTTC.

This sequence joins TRBV14 and TRBJ2-3, with D perhaps TRBD2 (6 bases). Germline CDR1 SGHDN, CDR2 FVKESK. The CDR3 is 19 amino acids. V lost 0 bases to trimming and J lost 8 bases, with 27 bases between them. CDR3 in DNA: TGTGCCAGCAGCCAAGATCAGATGGCGGGGCGGCCAGCGATACGTACGCAGTATTTT. It yields the protein CASSQDQMAGRPAIRTQYF. Full variable domain (remainder filled in from reference TRBV14 and TRBJ2-3): EAGVTQFPSHSVIEKGQTVTLRCDPISGHDNLYWYRRVMGKEIKFLLHFVKESKQDESGMPNNRFLAERTGGTYSTLKVQPAELEDSGVYFCASSQDQMAGRPAIRTQYFGPGTRLTVL.

The chain couples TRBV28 to TRBJ1-1; no reliable D call. Germline V gene sequence: CDR1 MDHEN, CDR2 SYDVKM. V shed 2 bases and J shed 1 base, with 11 bases lying between them. This CDR3 is built from 15 residues. CDR3 coding DNA: TGTGCCAGCAGTTTAAGTTATTCGGGGAACACTGAAGCTTTCTTT. Translating gives CASSLSYSGNTEAFF.

The rearrangement uses TRBV7-8 and TRBJ2-3; D might be TRBD2 (6 bases). Germline assignment: CDR1 SGHVS and CDR2 FQNEAQ. The CDR3 is 15 amino acids. Trimming removed 1 base from V and 2 bases from J, with 10 bases in between. DNA of the CDR3: TGTGCCAGCAGCTTAGTGGGAGGAACCACAGATACGCAGTATTTT. This codes for CASSLVGGTTDTQYF. The entire variable domain, with the rest obtained from reference TRBV7-8 and TRBJ2-3, is as follows: GAGVSQSPRYKVAKRGQDVALRCDPISGHVSLFWYQQALGQGPEFLTYFQNEAQLDKSGLPSDRFFAERPEGSVSTLKIQRTQQEDSAVYLCASSLVGGTTDTQYFGPGTRLTVL.

A single count supports this clone. Other nucleotide sequences from this sample produce the same CDR3. This chain connects TRBV2 to TRBJ1-1, with D unclear. The CDR3 contains 13 residues. V was trimmed by 2 bases and J by 2 bases, leaving 6 bases between them. In germline, CDR1 is SNHLY, CDR2 FYNNEI. The CDR3 sequence is CASSEQVNTEAFF. In DNA, the CDR3 is TGTGCCAGCAGTGAACAGGTTAACACTGAAGCTTTCTTT. Full variable domain (remainder filled in from reference TRBV2 and TRBJ1-1): EPEVTQTPSHQVTQMGQEVILRCVPISNHLYFYWYRQILGQKVEFLVSFYNNEISEKSEIFDDQFSVERPDGSNFTLKIRSTKLEDSAMYFCASSEQVNTEAFFGQGTRLTVV.

The V and J genes are TRBV19 and TRBJ1-2, with 7 positions matching TRBD1. In germline, CDR1 is LNHDA, CDR2 SQIVND (reference sequence). V was clipped by 1 base and J by 4 bases; unmatched bases: 9. The CDR3 contains 16 residues. The CDR3 bases are TGTGCCAGTAGTATAGTGTGGAAGGGGGCCTCCTATGGCTACACCTTC. Its protein product is CASSIVWKGASYGYTF. Using reference TRBV19 and TRBJ1-2 for the parts outside the CDR3, the full variable domain is DGGITQSPKYLFRKEGQNVTLSCEQNLNHDAMYWYRQDPGQGLRLIYYSQIVNDFQKGDIAEGYSVSREKKESFPLTVTSAQKNPTAFYLCASSIVWKGASYGYTFGSGTRLTVV.

This rearrangement joins TRBV4-1 to TRBJ2-7, with 9 nucleotides matching TRBD1. The length of the CDR3 is 16 residues. The V gene's germline CDR1 is MGHRA and CDR2 YSYEKL. The junction had 7 bases not matched to a gene; V was cut back by 4 bases and J by 0 bases. The CDR3 here is CASSPSPGQGSYEQYF. The CDR3 nucleotides are TGCGCCAGCAGCCCGTCCCCGGGACAGGGCTCCTACGAGCAGTACTTC.

The J gene is TRBJ2-3, the V gene TRBV9; TRBD2 aligns across 15 bases. Germline CDR1 is SGDLS and CDR2 is YYNGEE. V was pared by 4 bases and J by 5 bases, with 8 bases of the junction left unmatched. The length of the CDR3 is 17 residues. The CDR3 region has the DNA TGTGCCAGCAGCTCTCGGACTAGCGGGGGGGCTGGAGATACGCAGTATTTT. This encodes CASSSRTSGGAGDTQYF.

V usage is TRBV3-1 (or the pseudogene TRBV3-2) and J usage is TRBJ1-1; tentative D call: TRBD1 (6 bases). Trimming left V 4 bases short and J 0 bases short, with 18 bases between. This CDR3 comprises 17 residues. Per germline, CDR1 LGHDT and CDR2 YNNKEL (reference sequence). The CDR3 is CASSLKIGGAVNTEAFF. The CDR3 DNA follows: TGTGCCAGCAGCCTTAAGATCGGGGGGGCTGTGAACACTGAAGCTTTCTTT.

V is TRBV10-1 and J is TRBJ1-1; D is uncertain. The CDR3 extends over 14 amino acids. The ends were cut back, 2 bases at V and 5 bases at J, with 12 bases in the middle. The V gene's germline CDR1 is WNHNN and CDR2 SYGVQD (reference sequence). Here the CDR3 reads CASSERRPGTEAFF. The CDR3 nucleotides are TGCGCCAGCAGTGAGCGGAGGCCGGGGACTGAAGCTTTCTTT.

V gene TRBV7-6 combines with J gene TRBJ1-6, with D possibly being TRBD1 (6 bases). Germline V gives CDR1 SGHVS, CDR2 FNYEAQ. The CDR3 has 15 amino acids. Trimming shortened V by 6 bases and J by 8 bases, and 17 bases separated the two germline ends. The CDR3 bases are TGTGCCAGCAGACCTAGCGGACAGTTTTATTCACCCCTCCACTTT. Residues: CASRPSGQFYSPLHF.

The chain has TRBV9 and TRBJ2-1; TRBD2 aligns across 11 bases. The V and J ends lost 2 bases and 9 bases, in that order; junction bases with no gene match: 7. The CDR3 sequence is 15 residues long. The V gene's germline CDR1 is SGDLS and CDR2 YYNGEE. CDR3 nucleotide sequence: TGTGCCAGCAGCGTGGATAGCGGGGGGGCCCGTGAGCAGTTCTTC. Protein product: CASSVDSGGAREQFF.

This clone appeared a few times. Other DNA sequences of this sample code for an identical CDR3. The chain carries TRBV19 and TRBJ1-1; D may be TRBD1 (5 bases). V lost 3 bases to trimming and J lost 6 bases, with 8 bases between them. From germline, CDR1 is LNHDA and CDR2 SQIVND (reference sequence). The CDR3 consists of 12 residues. CDR3 nucleotides: TGTGCCAGTAGTATCGGGGGGGCTGAAGCTTTCTTT. It encodes CASSIGGAEAFF. Full variable domain (remainder filled in from reference TRBV19 and TRBJ1-1): DGGITQSPKYLFRKEGQNVTLSCEQNLNHDAMYWYRQDPGQGLRLIYYSQIVNDFQKGDIAEGYSVSREKKESFPLTVTSAQKNPTAFYLCASSIGGAEAFFGQGTRLTVV.